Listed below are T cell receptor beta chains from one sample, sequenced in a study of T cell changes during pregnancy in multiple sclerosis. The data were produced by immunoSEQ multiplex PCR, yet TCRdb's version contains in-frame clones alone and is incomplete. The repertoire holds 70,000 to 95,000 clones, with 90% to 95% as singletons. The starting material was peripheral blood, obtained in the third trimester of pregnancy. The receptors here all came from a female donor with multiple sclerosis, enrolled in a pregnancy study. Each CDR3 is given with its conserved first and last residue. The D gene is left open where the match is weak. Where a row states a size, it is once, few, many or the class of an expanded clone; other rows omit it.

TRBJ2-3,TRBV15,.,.,TGTGCCACCAGCCACGCCCTATCGGGAGCTACCACAGATACGCAGTATTTT,CATSHALSGATTDTQYF
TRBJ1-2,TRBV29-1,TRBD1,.,TGCAGCGTTGAATCAGGGGGATACTATGGCTACACCTTC,CSVESGGYYGYTF
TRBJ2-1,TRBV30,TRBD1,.,TGTGCCAGCAACAGGGGCCAAAGTTACAATGAGCAGTTCTTC,CASNRGQSYNEQFF
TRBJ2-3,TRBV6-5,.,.,TGTGCCAGCAGTTATTTAGGGGGTACGGATACGCAGTATTTT,CASSYLGGTDTQYF
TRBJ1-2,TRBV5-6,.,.,TGTGCCAGCAGCGGCTCTAACTATGGCTACACCTTC,CASSGSNYGYTF
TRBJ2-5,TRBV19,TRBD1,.,TGTGCCAGTAGTATAAGGGGACAGGGGAAAGAGACCCAGTACTTC,CASSIRGQGKETQYF
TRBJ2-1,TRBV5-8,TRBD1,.,TGTGCCAGCAGCTTCGGACAGGGGGTTAGAAATGAGCAGTTCTTC,CASSFGQGVRNEQFF
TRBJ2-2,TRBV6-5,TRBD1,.,TGTGCCAGCAGTGGCAGGGGGACCGGGGAGCTGTTTTTT,CASSGRGTGELFF
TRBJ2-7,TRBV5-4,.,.,TGTGCCAGCAAAGAATATACAGGGGGGGGCTCCTACGAGCAGTACTTC,CASKEYTGGGSYEQYF
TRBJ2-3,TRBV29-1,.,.,TGCAGCGTTGTCCCTAACACAGATACGCAGTATTTT,CSVVPNTDTQYF
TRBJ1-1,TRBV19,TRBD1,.,TGTGCCAGTAGCCTAGAGGGACAGCCGAACACTGAAGCTTTCTTT,CASSLEGQPNTEAFF
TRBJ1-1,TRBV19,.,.,TGTGCCAGTGGTCCGGGACTCTGGGGCACTGAAGCTTTCTTT,CASGPGLWGTEAFF
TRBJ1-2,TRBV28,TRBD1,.,TGTGCCAGCGGGGGGACAGGGTATAACTATGGCTACACCTTC,CASGGTGYNYGYTF
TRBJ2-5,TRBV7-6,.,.,TGTGCCAGCAGCTACTCCCCAGGGCAGGAGACCCAGTACTTC,CASSYSPGQETQYF
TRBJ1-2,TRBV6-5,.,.,TGTGCCAGCAGGCTCGGGCAGACGGGGGGCTACACCTTC,CASRLGQTGGYTF
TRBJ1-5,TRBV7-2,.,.,TGTGCCAGCAGCTTCGGTTCCCAGCCCCAGCATTTT,CASSFGSQPQHF
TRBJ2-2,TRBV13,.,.,TGTGCCAGCAGCTCTAGAGCTCGCGCGAACACCGGGGAGCTGTTTTTT,CASSSRARANTGELFF
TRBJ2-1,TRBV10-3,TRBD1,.,TGTGCCATCAAGGGACAGGGTAGGAATGAGCAGTTCTTC,CAIKGQGRNEQFF
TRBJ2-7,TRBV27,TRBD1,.,TGTGCCAGCAGTCCGAGATCGGACAGGGCCTACGAGCAGTACTTC,CASSPRSDRAYEQYF
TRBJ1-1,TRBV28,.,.,TGTGCCAGCAGTTTGACAATCACTGAAGCTTTCTTT,CASSLTITEAFF
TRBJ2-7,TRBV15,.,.,TGTGCCACCAGCAGAGATGGGTTCACTCATGGAGGTCTTGGGGAGCAGTACTTC,CATSRDGFTHGGLGEQYF
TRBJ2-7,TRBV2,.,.,TGTGCCAGCACCCGGGATAGCTCCTACGAGCAGTACTTC,CASTRDSSYEQYF
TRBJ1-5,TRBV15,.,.,TGTGCCACCAGCAGGGGAACAGGGTCCCGCAATCAGCCCCAGCATTTT,CATSRGTGSRNQPQHF
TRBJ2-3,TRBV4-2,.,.,TGTGCCAGCAGCCGGGGGGACGGCACAGATACGCAGTATTTT,CASSRGDGTDTQYF
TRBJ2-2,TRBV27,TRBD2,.,TGTGCCAGCAGTGGGCGCGGCGGGGGCACCGGGGAGCTGTTTTTT,CASSGRGGGTGELFF
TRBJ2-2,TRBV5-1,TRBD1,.,TGCGCCAGTTTGCAGGGGGCCGGGAACACCGGGGAGCTGTTTTTT,CASLQGAGNTGELFF
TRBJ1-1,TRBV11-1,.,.,TGTGCCAGCAGCTTATTTCCTACCCGAACAGGTGAAGCTTTCTTT,CASSLFPTRTGEAFF
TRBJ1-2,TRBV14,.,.,TGTGCCAGCAGCCAAGTCCCGGGGAACTATGGCTACACCTTC,CASSQVPGNYGYTF
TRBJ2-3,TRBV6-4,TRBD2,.,TGTGCCAGCAGTGACACTAGCGGGAGTGGCGATACGCAGTATTTT,CASSDTSGSGDTQYF
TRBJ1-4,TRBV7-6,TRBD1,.,TGTGCCAGCAGCTTAGCCCCGGGACAGGCTAATGAAAAACTGTTTTTT,CASSLAPGQANEKLFF
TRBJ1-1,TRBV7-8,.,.,TGTGCCAGCAGCCCGACTTCCCTTGCAGGGGAGTGGTTGGAAGCTTTCTTT,CASSPTSLAGEWLEAFF
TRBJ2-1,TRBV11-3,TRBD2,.,TGTGCCAGCAGCGTCCGGGCGGGAGGGCCGGAGGAGCAGTTCTTC,CASSVRAGGPEEQFF
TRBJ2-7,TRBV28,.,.,TGTGCCAGCAGTTTATTCCTCGGGGGCTACGAGCAGTACTTC,CASSLFLGGYEQYF
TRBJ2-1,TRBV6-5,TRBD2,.,TGTGCCAGCAGTTCCTATAGCGGGAAGCTATACAATGAGCAGTTCTTC,CASSSYSGKLYNEQFF
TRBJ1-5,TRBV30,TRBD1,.,TGTGCCTGGAGCGCCGGGACAGGGTTGGGCAATCAGCCCCAGCATTTT,CAWSAGTGLGNQPQHF
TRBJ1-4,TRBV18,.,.,TGTGCCAGCTCACCAGGGGGCTACGGTGAAAAACTGTTTTTT,CASSPGGYGEKLFF
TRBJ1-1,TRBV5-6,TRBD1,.,TGTGCCAGCAGCTTGGGGGACAGGGCATACGATGAAGCTTTCTTT,CASSLGDRAYDEAFF
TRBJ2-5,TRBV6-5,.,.,TGTGCCAGCACTTCCCTAGAGACCCAGTACTTC,CASTSLETQYF
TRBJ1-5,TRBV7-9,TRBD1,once,TGTGCCAGCAGCTTAGAAGGGGGCGGGAATCAGCCCCAGCATTTT,CASSLEGGGNQPQHF
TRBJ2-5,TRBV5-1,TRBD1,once,TGCGCCAGCAGCTTGAACAGGGGGGAGACCCAGTACTTC,CASSLNRGETQYF
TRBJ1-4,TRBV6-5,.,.,TGTGCCAGCAGTCGGGGTGTTGGTGAAAAACTGTTTTTT,CASSRGVGEKLFF
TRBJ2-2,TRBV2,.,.,TGTGCCAGCAGTGCCCCGGGACTCTACACCGGGGAGCTGTTTTTT,CASSAPGLYTGELFF
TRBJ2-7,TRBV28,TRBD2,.,TGTGCCAGCAGTTCCCTACTTCTAGCGGGAGGGACCCACGAGCAGTACTTC,CASSSLLLAGGTHEQYF
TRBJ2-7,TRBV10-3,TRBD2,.,TGTGCCATCAGTGAGAATCCTGAGGTCCTACGGGAGGGCCTTTACGAGCAGTACTTC,CAISENPEVLREGLYEQYF
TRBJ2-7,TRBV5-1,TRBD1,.,TGCGCCAGCAGCTTGGAGGGACAGGGAGGCTCAGTGCAGTACTTC,CASSLEGQGGSVQYF
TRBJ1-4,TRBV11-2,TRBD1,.,TGTGCCAGCAGCTATGAGGGACAGACTAATGAAAAACTGTTTTTT,CASSYEGQTNEKLFF
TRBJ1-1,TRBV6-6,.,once,TGTGCCAGCAGTTACTTACAGGGTACTGAAGCTTTCTTT,CASSYLQGTEAFF
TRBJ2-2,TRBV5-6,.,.,TGTGCCACCCGTCGGAGTCCCCCGAACACCGGGGAGCTGTTTTTT,CATRRSPPNTGELFF
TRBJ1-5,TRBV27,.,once,TGTGCCAGCAGCTCCAGTAGCGGCTATCAGCCCCAGCATTTT,CASSSSSGYQPQHF
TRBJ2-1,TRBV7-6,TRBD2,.,TGTGCCAGCAGCTTCACCCCCCCGGAACTAGCGGGAGGTGGCTCCTACAATGAGCAGTTCTTC,CASSFTPPELAGGGSYNEQFF
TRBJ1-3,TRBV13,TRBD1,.,TGTGCCAGCAGCTCAGGGGGCGTACCGGACTCTGGAAACACCATATATTTT,CASSSGGVPDSGNTIYF
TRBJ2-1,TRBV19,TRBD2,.,TGTGCCAGTAGTACTAGCGGGAGGGCCCTTGAGCAGTTCTTC,CASSTSGRALEQFF
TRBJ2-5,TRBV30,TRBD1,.,TGTGCCTGGAGCGACAGGGAGGAGACCCAGTACTTC,CAWSDREETQYF
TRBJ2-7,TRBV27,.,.,TGTGCCAGCAGTTTATATCAGGGTACCTACGAGCAGTACTTC,CASSLYQGTYEQYF
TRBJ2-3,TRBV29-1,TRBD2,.,TGCAGCGCCGCCGTGGAATCGGTGGGGACTAGGAAGACAGATACGCAGTATTTT,CSAAVESVGTRKTDTQYF